This TCR beta chain stems from a study of cytomegalovirus exposure and HLA in healthy donors. Study observations and caveats: A later examination showed that TCR association rates differed by HLA locus, with DRB1 most and HLA-C fewest.

Comment on this clone: The antigen is not known.

The donors (healthy individuals) were bone marrow donors. The PCR used 60 Vbeta and 13 Jbeta primers. Data came from immunoSEQ multiplex PCR; TCRdb stores just in-frame clones and leaves some out. Here the sample spans approximately 84,000 clones, around 75% being singletons. The V gene's germline CDR1 is SGHTA and CDR2 FQGNSA. The CDR3 has 15 amino acids. The J segment lost 6 bases and the V segment lost 5 bases, leaving 10 bases of the junction unmatched. The chain links TRBV7-2 to TRBJ1-1; TRBD1 agrees at 9 bases. Sequencing was performed on PBMCs. The TCR was taken from a man aged 40-55 years in good health and CMV-seronegative. The CDR3 loop is CASSLGDRVGPEAFF. CDR3 in DNA: TGTGCCAGCAGCCTCGGGGACAGGGTCGGTCCTGAAGCTTTCTTT.